This TCR beta chain came from a study of blood T cell repertoires in COVID-19. The assay was immunoSEQ multiplex PCR, and TCRdb's table has in-frame clones only and misses some. The table includes approximately 140,000 clones, roughly 76% detected once. Germline CDR1 reads SGHTA; CDR2 reads FQGNSA. V shed 2 bases, J shed 8 bases, and the junction held 7 bases outside the gene matches. The CDR3 loop spans 14 amino acids. This TCR came from a human donor with acute or convalescent COVID-19. The donor label of this sample is uncertain. The genes are TRBV7-2 and TRBJ1-2; 8 positions match TRBD1. The material sequenced was peripheral blood. CDR3 amino acids: CASSLRRTGIGYTF. The CDR3 region has the DNA TGTGCCAGCAGCTTACGGCGGACAGGGATAGGCTACACCTTC.